This T cell receptor (beta chain) comes out of a study of CD8 T cells in Susac syndrome (dated by TCRdb to between 2018 and 2020). Background for the entire study: The study used repertoire sequencing to test whether antigen drove CD8+ T cell activation and differentiation in Susac syndrome.

General conclusions and limits of the study: The number of individuals in the TCR sequencing and HLA analysis was recognized as being relatively small.

RNA was extracted using the RNeasy kit, and roughly 0.5 to 1 ug of the RNA was reverse transcribed with random hexamers. The immunoSEQ multiplex PCR assay, covering 54 Vbeta and 13 Jbeta segments, was used to amplify TCR beta CDR3 regions. Bias from PCR amplification was corrected by using a synthetic template baseline for primer optimization and for computational correction. Regarding the original processing steps: Only productive sequences were kept, with reads annotated to V, D and J genes according to IMGT and analyzed in immunoSEQ Analyzer. Clonality was computed as one minus Shannon entropy normalized by log2 of the number of productive unique sequences. For each patient and control, public and private clones were evaluated within the 100 most prevalent clones. A clone was defined as Susac-specific if it was absent from the healthy and MS cohorts, from about 1,100 published viral clones and from other ImmuneACCESS disease sequences. TCRdb trimmed the raw reads at Q25, called clones with MiXCR and kept productive beta chains. Rows are unified per CDR3 protein, each entry keeping the most common DNA and genes. V and J calls and clone size were set by TCRdb, not the authors. The table for this sample lists 110,000 or so distinct CDR3 sequences; roughly 91% of them were counted only once. The ten largest clones represent 0.14% of the sample.

Peripheral blood CD8+ and CD4+ T cells from healthy donors, Susac syndrome patients and multiple sclerosis patients were profiled using high-throughput TCR beta sequencing. Healthy donors were included as age- and sex-matched controls. Bulk CD8+ and CD4+ T cells were purified magnetically by negative isolation, whereas CD8+ TEMRA cells were enriched by FACS. Blood was collected in EDTA tubes and processed within 24 hours, with PBMCs isolated through density gradient centrifugation. PBMCs intended for TCR sequencing were cryopreserved in liquid nitrogen and were subsequently thawed in a 37 degrees C water bath. The sorted or isolated CD4+, CD8+ and CD8+ TEMRA cells had a purity of 90% or higher. Taken from the germline V gene, the CDR1 and CDR2 loops are MNHEY and SVGAGI. V is shortened by 4 bases, J by 0 bases, and the region joining them spans 10 bases. Reading from cysteine to phenylalanine, the CDR3 counts 15 amino acids. Only CDR3 DNA remains: 45 bases, in frame from the first base.

Note on this clonotype: The specificity of this receptor is unknown. No much larger clone exists at a distance of one base, and base qualities are not known.

The sequence derives from a human donor in good health. The sample comprised CD4+ T cells from PBMCs. The rearrangement combines TRBV6-5 with TRBJ1-5, with a tentative D gene TRBD1 over 6 matching bases. The nucleotide sequence is TGTGCCAGCAGTTTCACAGGGAATAGCAATCAGCCCCAGCATTTT. It codes for CASSFTGNSNQPQHF.